This TCR beta chain was identified during a study of T cells in Graves' hyperthyroidism and ophthalmopathy. Amplified regions were TCR beta CDR3 sequences from RNA transcripts. First-round RT-PCR with HTBI primers amplified the TCR CDR3 region. TCRdb used MiXCR to reprocess the multiplex PCR reads, holding one entry per CDR3 protein. This sample has around 540,000 distinct CDR3 sequences; around 42% occur once, and the top ten carry 8.2%. Not enrolled were patients with uncontrolled infection, other autoimmune disease, pregnancy or lactation. Thyroid ultrasound and orbital computed tomography, with clinical symptoms and serum thyroxine and TRAb, informed diagnoses. The CDR3 loop spans 12 amino acids. Germline values: CDR1 SQVTM, CDR2 ANQGSEA.

J is TRBJ1-2 and V is TRBV29-1; 7 positions match TRBD1. This receptor was obtained from a woman aged 18 to 35 with Graves' hyperthyroidism. The sample taken for sequencing was peripheral blood or thyroid tissue (not recorded which). The CDR3 sequence: CRIGTDKYGYTF. CDR3 nucleotides: TGCAGGATTGGGACAGATAAATATGGCTACACCTTC.